The 24 T cell receptor beta chains presented below share a single source sample, sequenced in a study of T cells in localized non-small cell lung cancer. Method: immunoSEQ multiplex PCR; TCRdb's copy keeps in-frame clones and lacks some. The table has about 33,000 clones, about 82% seen once; the top ten hold around 15%. This specimen was peripheral blood, taken before any cancer treatment. These receptors originate from a male donor older than 55 with stage III squamous cell lung carcinoma.

The chain combines TRBV28 with TRBJ2-1, with D possibly matching TRBD1 (5 bases). The CDR3 has 17 amino acids. Looked up from germline, CDR1 is MDHEN and CDR2 is SYDVKM. V lost 4 bases, J lost 1 base, and 17 bases lay in between. In DNA, the CDR3 is TGTGCCAGCAGTTCGCTAGGGGCGGTCCTTTCCTACAATGAGCAGTTCTTC. Encoded protein: CASSSLGAVLSYNEQFF. The complete variable domain, with remaining parts taken from reference TRBV28 and TRBJ2-1, reads DVKVTQSSRYLVKRTGEKVFLECVQDMDHENMFWYRQDPGLGLRLIYFSYDVKMKEKGDIPEGYSVSREKKERFSLILESASTNQTSMYLCASSSLGAVLSYNEQFFGPGTRLTVL.

This chain links TRBV7-9 with TRBJ1-6; 7 bases are a match to TRBD1. The CDR3 has 15 residues. V was clipped by 7 bases and J by 6 bases; unmatched bases: 9. Germline assignment: CDR1 SEHNR and CDR2 FQNEAQ (reference sequence). Here the CDR3 DNA reads TGTGCCAGCACCGAATCGACAGGGACTAATTCACCCCTCCACTTT. Encoded protein: CASTESTGTNSPLHF.

The chain carries TRBV12-5 and TRBJ2-7, with 8 bases matching TRBD1. CDR3 length equals 19 residues. Germline trimming cut 5 bases from V and 0 bases from J; bases unmatched to any gene: 18. Germline assignment: CDR1 LGHNT and CDR2 FRNRAP. The CDR3 reads CASGPSPGQDNRSSYEQYF. As DNA, the CDR3 is TGTGCTAGTGGTCCTTCGCCGGGACAGGATAACAGGAGCTCCTACGAGCAGTACTTC. The full variable domain, with the rest looked up from reference TRBV12-5 and TRBJ2-7, is DARVTQTPRHKVTEMGQEVTMRCQPILGHNTVFWYRQTMMQGLELLAYFRNRAPLDDSGMPKDRFSAEMPDATLATLKIQPSEPRDSAVYFCASGPSPGQDNRSSYEQYFGPGTRLTVT.

The J gene is TRBJ2-7, the V gene TRBV9; 9 bases map to TRBD1. There are 15 residues in the CDR3. V lost 3 bases and J lost 2; bases outside the gene matches: 6. Per germline, CDR1 SGDLS and CDR2 YYNGEE. The CDR3 loop is CASSGTGVGAYEQYF. The CDR3 DNA reads TGTGCCAGCAGCGGGACAGGGGTTGGGGCCTACGAGCAGTACTTC.

This sequence joins TRBV7-8 and TRBJ2-5; 11 positions agree with TRBD1. This CDR3 contains 15 residues. Germline-derived CDR1 and CDR2 are SGHVS and FQNEAQ. The V gene end was trimmed by 4 bases and the J gene end by 7 bases; junction bases not matched to a gene: 8. CDR3 amino acids: CASSSYTGTGGTQYF. In DNA form, the CDR3 reads TGTGCCAGCAGCTCATATACCGGGACAGGGGGGACCCAGTACTTC.

This rearrangement joins TRBV7-9 to TRBJ1-1; D is undetermined. The CDR3 totals 15 residues. Germline V lookup: CDR1 SEHNR, CDR2 FQNEAQ (reference sequence). The ends were cut back, 3 bases at V and 0 bases at J, with 11 bases in the middle. CDR3 loop: CASSLRAGMNTEAFF. CDR3 nucleotides: TGTGCCAGCAGCTTGCGGGCAGGAATGAACACTGAAGCTTTCTTT.

CDR3 loop: CASIVRYSQSRANVLTF. CDR3 in DNA: TGTGCCAGCATAGTACGGTACTCACAAAGTCGGGCCAACGTCCTGACTTTC. The chain has TRBV9 and TRBJ2-6; D is ambiguous. CDR1 and CDR2 (germline): SGDLS, YYNGEE. V was clipped by 6 bases and J by 5 bases, with 21 bases between them. The CDR3 is 17 residues long.

This clone showed up just once. V usage is TRBV30 and J usage is TRBJ1-1, with a weak D call TRBD1 (6 bases). Per the germline V gene, CDR1 is GTSNPN and CDR2 is SVGIG (reference sequence). Trimming took off 4 bases at V and 2 bases at J, with 11 bases between the two ends. The length of the CDR3 is 13 residues. The CDR3 region is CAWKGQLNTEAFF. In DNA, the CDR3 is TGTGCCTGGAAGGGACAACTTAACACTGAAGCTTTCTTT. The complete variable domain, with remaining parts taken from reference TRBV30 and TRBJ1-1, reads SQTIHQWPATLVQPVGSPLSLECTVEGTSNPNLYWYRQAAGRGLQLLFYSVGIGQISSEVPQNLSASRPQDRQFILSSKKLLLSDSGFYLCAWKGQLNTEAFFGQGTRLTVV.

V is TRBV5-1 and J is TRBJ2-5; unclear D gene. Between the trimmed V and J ends, which lost 8 bases and 0 bases, there was a span of 8 bases. This CDR3 has 12 amino acids. CDR1 SGHRS and CDR2 YFSETQ come from the germline V gene. The CDR3 spells CASGGDQETQYF. The DNA for the CDR3 is TGCGCCAGTGGTGGGGACCAAGAGACCCAGTACTTC.

The V call is TRBV6-1, the J call TRBJ1-1; D might be TRBD1 (5 bases). The CDR3 has 15 residues. The germline CDR1 and CDR2 sequences are MNHNS and SASEGT. V was clipped by 2 bases and J by 1 base, with 11 bases between them. CDR3 sequence: CASSESQRGNTEAFF. The CDR3 region has the DNA TGTGCCAGCAGTGAATCCCAGAGGGGGAACACTGAAGCTTTCTTT.

The CDR3 sequence: CSVALGSLDNSPLHF. CDR3 DNA sequence: TGCAGCGTTGCGTTGGGGAGCCTTGATAATTCACCCCTCCACTTT. The J gene is TRBJ1-6, the V gene TRBV29-1; D ambiguous. The V and J ends lost 4 bases and 5 bases respectively, with 15 bases between them. CDR1 is SQVTM and CDR2 is ANQGSEA in the germline V gene. This CDR3 is 15 amino acids long. The whole variable domain, remainder taken from reference TRBV29-1 and TRBJ1-6, is SAVISQKPSRDICQRGTSLTIQCQVDSQVTMMFWYRQQPGQSLTLIATANQGSEATYESGFVIDKFPISRPNLTFSTLTVSNMSPEDSSIYLCSVALGSLDNSPLHFGNGTRLTVT.

The chain combines TRBV6-6 with TRBJ1-6, with D unresolved. The CDR3 is 11 residues long. V lost 9 bases and J lost 9, with 9 bases in between. CDR1 and CDR2 (germline): MNHNY, SVGAGI (reference sequence). The CDR3 loop is CASGDTSPLHF. The CDR3 DNA follows: TGTGCCAGTGGGGATACTTCACCCCTCCACTTT.

This clone was seen a single time. The chain joins TRBV5-1 to TRBJ2-3; D unclear. With 4 bases removed from V and 3 bases from J, the gap between germline ends came to 9 bases. Germline loops: CDR1 SGHRS, CDR2 YFSETQ. This CDR3 region has 13 residues. The CDR3: CASSLHETDTQYF. The CDR3 DNA follows: TGCGCCAGCAGCCTCCACGAGACAGATACGCAGTATTTT.

This clone has a handful of counts. The CDR3 sequence: CASSQEGGMGNSPLHF. CDR3 bases: TGCGCCAGCAGCCAAGAAGGGGGGATGGGGAATTCACCCCTCCACTTT. The chain has TRBV4-3 and TRBJ1-6, with a weak D call TRBD1 (6 bases). The CDR3 length is 16 residues. The V end lost 0 bases, the J end lost 7 bases, and 13 bases lay between the germline ends. Germline CDR1 reads LGHNA; CDR2 reads YSLEER.

The chain couples TRBV5-1 to TRBJ1-4; TRBD1 matches at 9 bases. The germline V gene encodes CDR1 SGHRS and CDR2 YFSETQ. After removal of 3 bases from V and 8 bases from J, the junction contained 5 bases not matched to a gene. CDR3 size: 14 residues. As DNA, the CDR3 is TGCGCCAGCAGCTCGGGACAGGGAGAAGAAAAACTGTTTTTT. Protein product: CASSSGQGEEKLFF.

The chain combines TRBV11-2 with TRBJ2-5; 8 nucleotides match TRBD1. The germline V gene encodes CDR1 SGHAT and CDR2 FQNNGV. There are 15 residues in the CDR3. V was pared by 1 base and J by 1 base, with 2 bases of the junction left unmatched. CDR3 sequence reads: CASSLGDRGQETQYF. CDR3 bases: TGTGCCAGCAGCTTAGGCGACAGGGGCCAAGAGACCCAGTACTTC. Together with reference TRBV11-2 and TRBJ2-5, the CDR3 gives the full variable domain: EAGVAQSPRYKIIEKRQSVAFWCNPISGHATLYWYQQILGQGPKLLIQFQNNGVVDDSQLPKDRFSAERLKGVDSTLKIQPAKLEDSAVYLCASSLGDRGQETQYFGPGTRLLVL.

This chain joins TRBV6-5 and TRBJ2-7; 9 nucleotides align to TRBD2. Per the germline V gene, CDR1 is MNHEY and CDR2 is SVGAGI. The length of the CDR3 is 16 residues. Losses at the gene ends were 3 bases for V and 3 bases for J; bases not matched to a gene: 9. CDR3 DNA sequence: TGTGCCAGCAGTTATAGGAGGGCTAGCGGGATCTACGAGCAGTACTTC. As protein: CASSYRRASGIYEQYF.

The CDR3 region has the DNA TGTGCCAGCTCACCACGGGACAGCCGCAGGGGAGGATTCTACGAGCAGTACTTC. Protein product: CASSPRDSRRGGFYEQYF. The V and J genes are TRBV18 and TRBJ2-7; D might be TRBD1 (7 bases). Germline values: CDR1 KGHSH, CDR2 LQKENI. CDR3 length equals 18 residues. The V end lost 1 base, the J end lost 3 bases, and 22 bases lay between the germline ends.

This chain links TRBV28 with TRBJ1-1, with D possibly TRBD1 on 6 matching bases. Trimming removed 8 bases from V and 7 bases from J, with 23 bases in between. The CDR3 covers 15 residues. Germline V CDR1 and CDR2: MDHEN, SYDVKM. CDR3 DNA: TGTGCCAGCTATCCCCCGACAGGCACGGGACGTGAAGCTTTCTTT. This sequence encodes CASYPPTGTGREAFF.

This chain uses TRBV5-4 with TRBJ1-3; no clear D. Between the trimmed V and J ends, which lost 4 bases and 3 bases, there was a span of 14 bases. The length of the CDR3 is 15 residues. Germline V gives CDR1 SGHNT, CDR2 YYREEE (reference sequence). Here the CDR3 reads CASSPGGESGNTIYF. CDR3 DNA: TGTGCCAGCAGCCCCGGTGGGGAAAGTGGAAACACCATATATTTT.

The chain couples TRBV5-1 to TRBJ1-6; D is ambiguous. Trimming cost V 0 bases and J 7 bases, with 11 bases left between them. The CDR3 has 15 amino acids. Germline V gene data show CDR1 as SGHRS and CDR2 as YFSETQ. For the CDR3, the DNA is TGCGCCAGCAGCTTGGCCCAGACGGTCAATTCACCCCTCCACTTT. As protein: CASSLAQTVNSPLHF.

V gene TRBV7-3 combines with J gene TRBJ2-7, with 12 bases fitting TRBD2. The germline V gene has CDR1 SGHTA and CDR2 FQGTGA. V shed 5 bases and J 2 bases; nucleotides not matched to a gene: 7. The CDR3 covers 16 residues. DNA of the CDR3: TGTGCCAGCAGCCCTACTCGGACTAGCGGGACCTACGAGCAGTACTTC. This sequence encodes CASSPTRTSGTYEQYF.

This clone showed up just a few times. This chain uses TRBV27 with TRBJ1-4, with 7 bases aligning to TRBD1. V shed 0 bases and J 7 bases; nucleotides not matched to a gene: 5. There are 15 residues in the CDR3. Germline V gives CDR1 MNHEY, CDR2 SMNVEV (reference sequence). CDR3 protein: CASSLSGTVIEKLFF. The CDR3 coding sequence is TGTGCCAGCAGTTTATCTGGGACAGTTATTGAAAAACTGTTTTTT.

V is TRBV18 and J is TRBJ1-2; D is unclear. CDR3 length: 14 residues. Germline CDR1 and CDR2: KGHSH and LQKENI. Deletions cut 2 bases from V and 7 bases from J, with 14 bases between. The CDR3 DNA is TGTGCCAGCTCACCATCCAGTCCGCCCGGTGGCTACACCTTC. The encoded protein is CASSPSSPPGGYTF. The whole variable domain, remainder taken from reference TRBV18 and TRBJ1-2, is NAGVMQNPRHLVRRRGQEARLRCSPMKGHSHVYWYRQLPEEGLKFMVYLQKENIIDESGMPKERFSAEFPKEGPSILRIQQVVRGDSAAYFCASSPSSPPGGYTFGSGTRLTVV.